This is a list of T cell receptor beta chains from one sample in a study of T cells after posttransplantation cyclophosphamide. The repertoire was sequenced with immunoSEQ multiplex PCR; TCRdb's copy has only in-frame clones and lacks some. Among around 23,000 clones, roughly 98% were seen once, and the ten largest hold 0.1% to 0.15%. Sequences were obtained from naive CD8+ T cells sorted from PBMCs. The receptors come from a man aged 35 to 55 in good health, CMV-negative, and a related stem cell transplant donor. The CDR3 runs from the conserved cysteine through the conserved F or W. The D gene is left open where the match is weak. Clone size appears in some rows only: once, few, many, or a class for an expanded clone.

.	TRBV5-1	TRBJ2-7	TRBD2	TGCGCCAGCACCCGCATATGGACTAGCGTTTCCTACGAGCAGTACTTC	CASTRIWTSVSYEQYF
once	TRBV2	TRBJ2-1	.	TGTGCCAGCAACAGGATCAGCTCCTACAATGAGCAGTTCTTC	CASNRISSYNEQFF
once	TRBV27	TRBJ1-3	.	TGTGCCAGCAGTAATGGGAACAGGAACACCATATATTTT	CASSNGNRNTIYF
once	TRBV21-1	TRBJ2-7	.	TGTGCCAGCAGCATAGGGGACAGGGGTTACTACGAGCAGTACTTC	CASSIGDRGYYEQYF
.	TRBV18	TRBJ2-2	TRBD1	TGTGCCAGCTCACCGTGGACAGGATCAAACACCGGGGAGCTGTTTTTT	CASSPWTGSNTGELFF
once	TRBV19	TRBJ1-1	TRBD1	TGTGCCAGTATGAAGACAGGGGAAGCTTTCTTT	CASMKTGEAFF
.	TRBV28	TRBJ2-4	.	TGTGCCAGCAGTCTCACAGGATTTTCAGCCAAAAACATTCAGTACTTC	CASSLTGFSAKNIQYF
.	TRBV7-9	TRBJ1-2	.	TGTGCCAGCATGGGCAGGGAGGACTATGGCTACACCTTC	CASMGREDYGYTF
.	TRBV29-1	TRBJ1-1	.	TGCAGCGTTGAAGGAGGAGACACAGGACGAAACACTGAAGCTTTCTTT	CSVEGGDTGRNTEAFF
.	TRBV7-8	TRBJ2-1	.	TGTGCCAGCAGCGTGCGGCTAGGGCGAGGGGAGCAGTTCTTC	CASSVRLGRGEQFF
.	TRBV6-5	TRBJ1-4	.	TGTGCCAGCAGTCCCGACAGGAATGAAAAACTGTTTTTT	CASSPDRNEKLFF
.	TRBV4-1	TRBJ2-7	TRBD2	TGCGCCAGCAGCCCAAGCGGGAGGCAGTACGAGCAGTACTTC	CASSPSGRQYEQYF
once	TRBV2	TRBJ1-2	.	TGTGCCAGTTTAATAGGGGGGACTAACGGCTACACCTTC	CASLIGGTNGYTF
.	TRBV6-1	TRBJ2-1	.	TGTGCCAGCAGTTCTCCAGGTTACAATGAGCAGTTCTTC	CASSSPGYNEQFF
.	TRBV19	TRBJ2-1	.	TGTGCCAGTAGTATTAGCCTAGCGCTCTACAATGAGCAGTTCTTC	CASSISLALYNEQFF
.	TRBV9	TRBJ2-3	TRBD2	TGTGCCAGCAGCCCCGGACTAGCGGGAAGCACAGATACGCAGTATTTT	CASSPGLAGSTDTQYF
.	TRBV7-8	TRBJ1-2	.	TGTGCCAGCAGCTTCAGCTATGGCTACACCTTC	CASSFSYGYTF
few	TRBV19	TRBJ1-5	.	TGTGCCAGCTTAGGCCTGGACAGTCAAGGCCCCCAGCATTTT	CASLGLDSQGPQHF
.	TRBV6-4	TRBJ1-1	.	TGTGCCAGCAGTGGGGGAGCTGGTGGTGCTTATGAAGCTTTCTTT	CASSGGAGGAYEAFF
once	TRBV4-1	TRBJ2-5	.	TGCGCCAGCAGCTCCCCCGGGGGTAAAGAGACCCAGTACTTC	CASSSPGGKETQYF
.	TRBV5-4	TRBJ2-3	.	TGTGCCAGCAGCTTGGCGCAGGGGTTGTCAGATACGCAGTATTTT	CASSLAQGLSDTQYF
once	TRBV27	TRBJ1-1	.	TGTGCCACCGACAGTGGCGCTTGGAACACTGAAGCTTTCTTT	CATDSGAWNTEAFF
once	TRBV6-6	TRBJ2-5	.	TGTGCCAGCAGCTTTTCGGGGAATATAGAGACCCAGTACTTC	CASSFSGNIETQYF
.	TRBV23-1	TRBJ1-1	.	TGCGCCAGCAGTCAATCAGATCCAGGGCCCCAGGACACTGAAGCTTTCTTT	CASSQSDPGPQDTEAFF
.	TRBV10-3	TRBJ2-7	TRBD1	TGTGCCATCATGAACGGGGACAGGGCTTACGAGCAGTACTTC	CAIMNGDRAYEQYF
.	TRBV4-2	TRBJ1-3	.	TGTGCCAGCAGCCAAGGGGCGGGCCGCTCTGGAAACACCATATATTTT	CASSQGAGRSGNTIYF
.	TRBV15	TRBJ1-5	.	TGTGCCACCAGCAGAGACGACATGGAAGGTTGGGGAGATCAGCCCCAGCATTTT	CATSRDDMEGWGDQPQHF
.	TRBV19	TRBJ2-2	.	TGTGCCAGTAGTATTCAAGTTACTAACACCGGGGAGCTGTTTTTT	CASSIQVTNTGELFF
.	TRBV7-3	TRBJ2-5	TRBD1	TGTGCCAGCAGCTCGACCAGGGGGGAGACCCAGTACTTC	CASSSTRGETQYF
.	TRBV7-8	TRBJ2-7	.	TGTGCCAGCAGCCCTAGGAACAACGAGCAGTACTTC	CASSPRNNEQYF
.	TRBV25-1	TRBJ1-1	.	TGTGCCAGCAGTGCGGGGAGAGCTGAAGCTTTCTTT	CASSAGRAEAFF
.	TRBV6-5	TRBJ2-1	.	TGTGCCACCGAAGGGACTGGGGACAATGAGCAGTTCTTC	CATEGTGDNEQFF
.	TRBV19	TRBJ2-1	.	TGTGCCAGTAGTGTGCTAGCTGGTGACAATGAGCAGTTCTTC	CASSVLAGDNEQFF
.	TRBV27	TRBJ2-7	.	TGTGCCAGCAGTTTAAACAGGGCCAACGAGCAGTACTTC	CASSLNRANEQYF
.	TRBV6-1	TRBJ1-3	.	TGTGCCAGCAGTGGACAGTTCTCTGGAAACACCATATATTTT	CASSGQFSGNTIYF
.	TRBV27	TRBJ2-7	TRBD2	TGTGCCAGCAGTTTATCCGGGAGGGCCTCTAACGAGCAGTACTTC	CASSLSGRASNEQYF
.	TRBV6-5	TRBJ2-7	.	TGTGCCAGCAGTTACTCGGTCGGGGGCGAGCAGTACTTC	CASSYSVGGEQYF
.	TRBV7-8	TRBJ2-3	TRBD2	TGTGCCAGCAGCTTAGTGTTAGCGGGACCTAGCACAGATACGCAGTATTTT	CASSLVLAGPSTDTQYF